A selection of T cell receptor beta chains follows, all from one sample in a study of control samples from healthy donors and cancer patients. Assay: immunoSEQ multiplex PCR; the TCRdb copy retains only in-frame clones and omits some. The table has 25,000 to 35,000 clones, 75% to 95% seen once; the top ten hold approximately 12%. Sample: PBMCs. These receptors all stem from a man in his fifties with lung cancer. Each CDR3 is given with its conserved first and last residue. D genes are given only for firm matches. The size field is filled for only some rows; it gives once, few, many or a size class.

size,J,D,V,CDR3,DNA
.,TRBJ1-5,.,TRBV19,CAVSVALRQPQHF,TGTGCCGTCTCAGTCGCACTCCGTCAGCCCCAGCATTTT
.,TRBJ2-1,.,TRBV3-1/TRBV3-2,CASRMRAGGNEQFF,TGTGCCAGCAGGATGAGGGCAGGGGGGAATGAGCAGTTCTTC
.,TRBJ2-5,.,TRBV18,CASSPTVETQYF,TGTGCCAGCTCACCGACGGTGGAGACCCAGTACTTC
.,TRBJ2-5,TRBD1,TRBV2,CASSRQGRKETQYF,TGTGCCAGCAGTAGACAGGGTAGAAAAGAGACCCAGTACTTC
.,TRBJ2-7,.,TRBV14,CASSRAVYEQYF,TGTGCCAGCAGCAGGGCGGTCTACGAGCAGTACTTC
once,TRBJ2-7,.,TRBV3-1/TRBV3-2,CASSRRPTAYEQYF,TGTGCCAGCAGCCGACGTCCGACAGCCTACGAGCAGTACTTC
.,TRBJ1-1,.,TRBV19,CASSIDGRRGRTEAFF,TGTGCCAGTAGTATCGATGGTCGCAGGGGTAGGACTGAAGCTTTCTTT
.,TRBJ2-2,TRBD2,TRBV5-4,CASSSRTSGGTGELFF,TGTGCCAGCAGCTCCCGGACTAGCGGGGGTACCGGGGAGCTGTTTTTT
.,TRBJ1-6,.,TRBV28,CASSLGNSYNSPLHF,TGTGCCAGCAGTTTGGGGAATTCCTATAATTCACCCCTCCACTTT
.,TRBJ1-1,.,TRBV14,CASSEQSGTTGAFF,TGTGCCAGCAGCGAACAGTCGGGGACCACTGGAGCTTTCTTT
.,TRBJ1-4,TRBD1,TRBV7-2,CASSLGGTENEKLFF,TGTGCCAGCAGCTTGGGGGGGACAGAAAATGAAAAACTGTTTTTT
.,TRBJ1-1,.,TRBV5-4,CASSGGGRDNTEAFF,TGTGCCAGCAGCGGGGGTGGCAGGGATAACACTGAAGCTTTCTTT
.,TRBJ1-1,.,TRBV2,CASRYAEAFF,TGTGCCAGCAGGTACGCTGAAGCTTTCTTT
once,TRBJ2-5,.,TRBV25-1,CASSEETQYF,TGTGCCAGCAGTGAAGAGACCCAGTACTTC
.,TRBJ1-1,.,TRBV7-3,CASSLTLGSEAFF,TGTGCCAGCAGCTTAACACTGGGGTCTGAAGCTTTCTTT
.,TRBJ1-6,TRBD1,TRBV18,CASSPPTGDSPLHF,TGTGCCAGCTCACCACCGACAGGGGATTCACCCCTCCACTTT
.,TRBJ2-7,TRBD1,TRBV18,CASSPGQVLSYEQYF,TGTGCCAGCTCACCGGGACAGGTGTTATCCTACGAGCAGTACTTC
.,TRBJ2-3,TRBD2,TRBV13,CASSFMGLAGGSTDTQYF,TGTGCCAGCAGCTTCATGGGACTAGCGGGGGGGAGCACAGATACGCAGTATTTT
few,TRBJ2-1,TRBD1,TRBV7-8,CASSFVQGANEQFF,TGTGCCAGCAGCTTCGTACAGGGGGCGAATGAGCAGTTCTTC
.,TRBJ1-2,.,TRBV27,CASSLTGTDGYTF,TGTGCCAGCAGTCTAACCGGGACGGATGGCTACACCTTC
.,TRBJ2-7,.,TRBV6-5,CASSPFQGGYEQYF,TGTGCCAGCAGTCCTTTCCAGGGCGGGTACGAGCAGTACTTC
.,TRBJ1-3,.,TRBV6-8,CASSWTRYSGNTIYF,TGTGCCAGCAGTTGGACTCGCTACTCTGGAAACACCATATATTTT
.,TRBJ2-6,.,TRBV4-3,CASSQARISGANVLTF,TGCGCCAGCAGCCAAGCACGAATTTCTGGGGCCAACGTCCTGACTTTC
.,TRBJ2-5,TRBD2,TRBV5-4,CASSWTQGGAETQYF,TGTGCCAGCAGCTGGACTCAGGGAGGGGCCGAGACCCAGTACTTC
.,TRBJ1-6,TRBD1,TRBV4-3,CASSLGQGGYSPLHF,TGCGCCAGCAGCCTGGGACAGGGGGGTTATTCACCCCTCCACTTT
.,TRBJ1-5,TRBD1,TRBV7-8,CASSQTGVQPQHF,TGTGCCAGCAGCCAAACAGGGGTCCAGCCCCAGCATTTT
.,TRBJ1-1,.,TRBV2,CASSEGIEAFF,TGTGCCAGCAGTGAAGGGATTGAAGCTTTCTTT
once,TRBJ2-1,.,TRBV5-4,CASSDLTSYNEQFF,TGTGCCAGCAGCGATTTGACATCTTACAATGAGCAGTTCTTC
.,TRBJ1-1,.,TRBV7-9,CASSGATVMNTEAFF,TGTGCCAGCAGCGGGGCGACAGTTATGAACACTGAAGCTTTCTTT
.,TRBJ1-2,TRBD1,TRBV18,CASSTRDRGNYGYTF,TGTGCCAGCTCAACCCGGGACAGGGGAAACTATGGCTACACCTTC